One and the same sample provided the 32 T cell receptor beta chains below, sequenced in a study of T cell repertoires in cytomegalovirus infection. Via MiXCR, TCRdb re-called the reads, giving one row per CDR3 protein. The sample includes about 600,000 distinct CDR3 sequences, roughly 26% seen only once; the top ten take approximately 8%. The specimen sequenced was CD8+ T cells from PBMCs. These receptor sequences come from a human donor in good health (CMV status not recorded). Some clones in this sample may be carry-over from other donors' samples.

This rearrangement joins TRBV12-3 or TRBV12-4 to TRBJ1-1; D call uncertain. The ends were cut back, 5 bases at V and 0 bases at J, with 19 bases in the middle. The CDR3 totals 17 residues. CDR3 sequence: CASSPPKFGVLNTEAFF. The CDR3 bases are TGTGCCAGCAGTCCGCCGAAGTTTGGGGTTTTGAACACTGAAGCTTTCTTT.

This clonotype was observed at least ten times. The rearrangement links TRBV7-9 to TRBJ2-1; D gene ambiguous. Germline V gives CDR1 SEHNR, CDR2 FQNEAQ (reference sequence). Trimming took 1 base from V and 10 from J, leaving 11 bases between them. The CDR3 contains 13 residues. The CDR3 DNA sequence: TGTGCCAGCAGCTTAGAACTACGCAACGAGCAGTTCTTC. It is translated as CASSLELRNEQFF.

This clonotype occurred a few times. V and J are TRBV4-1 and TRBJ2-4; 7 bases are a match to TRBD1. Trimming removed 1 base from V and 8 bases from J; junction bases left unmatched: 5. CDR3 size: 14 residues. Germline CDR1 reads MGHRA; CDR2 reads YSYEKL. The CDR3 DNA is TGCGCCAGCAGCCAAGCAGGGGGTAGTGACATTCAGTACTTC. Translation gives CASSQAGGSDIQYF.

A single count supports this clonotype. Written as DNA, the CDR3 is TGTGCCAGCAGCCAAGAGGGAGCGGGGGGAAGCTCCTACAATGAGCAGTTCTTC. Translated: CASSQEGAGGSSYNEQFF. The chain is built from TRBV3-1 and TRBJ2-1; 9 bases map to TRBD2. The V and J ends lost 0 bases and 0 bases, in that order; junction bases with no gene match: 6. CDR3 size: 18 residues. Germline V gene lookup returns CDR1 LGHDT and CDR2 YNNKEL (reference sequence).

The chain combines TRBV29-1 with TRBJ1-2; D may be TRBD1 (6 bases). Trimming removed 7 bases at V and 7 bases at J, with 16 bases between. The germline V gene encodes CDR1 SQVTM and CDR2 ANQGSEA. The CDR3 is made up of 12 amino acids. The CDR3, as DNA: TGCAGCGCCCCGGGGGGCGATGGTGGCTACACCTTC. Amino acids: CSAPGGDGGYTF.

The rearrangement joins TRBV6-2 or TRBV6-3 to TRBJ2-1; D unclear. CDR3 size: 14 residues. Trimming pared 6 bases from V and 2 bases from J, leaving 11 bases between. The germline gives CDR1 MNHEY, CDR2 SVGEGT. The CDR3 region is CASSLASAYNEQFF. The CDR3 region has the DNA TGTGCCAGCAGCCTGGCGTCGGCCTACAATGAGCAGTTCTTC.

The gene calls are TRBV20-1 and TRBJ1-2; TRBD1 matches at 7 bases. With 0 bases clipped from V and 3 bases from J, the junction kept 4 bases outside the gene matches. This CDR3 is 14 amino acids long. Germline V gene lookup returns CDR1 DFQATT and CDR2 SNEGSKA (reference sequence). Here the CDR3 reads CSARDQGGDYGYTF. CDR3 bases: TGCAGTGCTAGAGACCAGGGGGGGGACTATGGCTACACCTTC.

This clonotype appeared a few times. This chain joins TRBV2 and TRBJ2-3; 7 nucleotides agree with TRBD1. This CDR3 region has 16 residues. Germline trimming cut 8 bases from V and 2 bases from J; bases unmatched to any gene: 13. The germline V gene has CDR1 SNHLY and CDR2 FYNNEI. CDR3 in amino acids: CASPPGTAGSTDTQYF. As DNA, the CDR3 is TGTGCCAGCCCCCCCGGGACAGCTGGGTCCACAGATACGCAGTATTTT.

This clonotype was recorded at least ten times. The chain combines TRBV11-1 with TRBJ2-3; D is possibly TRBD2 (6 bases). Germline lookup yields CDR1 SGHAT and CDR2 FQDESV (reference sequence). V lost 6 bases, J lost 2 bases, and 12 bases lay in between. This CDR3 comprises 14 residues. Here the CDR3 reads CASRPREATDTQYF. The DNA of the CDR3 is TGTGCCAGCAGGCCCAGGGAGGCCACAGATACGCAGTATTTT.

The gene calls are TRBV20-1 and TRBJ2-7; 10 nucleotides align to TRBD2. Trimming at V came to 0 bases and at J to 5 bases, leaving 10 bases not matched to a gene. CDR1 is DFQATT and CDR2 is SNEGSKA in the germline V gene (reference sequence). CDR3 length equals 16 residues. CDR3 loop: CSARDYERGGRDEQYF. DNA of the CDR3: TGCAGTGCTAGAGACTACGAGCGGGGGGGCCGTGACGAGCAGTACTTC.

This clonotype came up many times. The V gene is TRBV7-6, the J gene TRBJ2-2; no reliable D call. The germline CDR1 and CDR2 sequences are SGHVS and FNYEAQ. This CDR3 has 13 amino acids. The germline V and J ends were trimmed by 1 base and 7 bases, with 7 bases remaining between them. The DNA for the CDR3 is TGTGCCAGCAGCTTAGGCGGTGGCGGGGAGCTGTTTTTT. Protein product: CASSLGGGGELFF.

This rearrangement joins TRBV28 to TRBJ1-6; D is perhaps TRBD1 (5 bases). The CDR3 is 14 amino acids. The germline V and J ends were trimmed by 8 bases and 3 bases, with 11 bases remaining between them. Germline CDR1 and CDR2: MDHEN and SYDVKM. CDR3 nucleotides: TGTGCCAGCTTCTCGGGGGACTATAATTCACCCCTCCACTTT. This translates into CASFSGDYNSPLHF.

CDR3 bases: TGTGCCAGCTTAAGGGGGGTGAACAACTATGGCTACACCTTC. Translation: CASLRGVNNYGYTF. V and J are TRBV2 and TRBJ1-2, with D possibly being TRBD1 (6 bases). Trimming removed 8 bases from V and 2 bases from J, with 15 bases in between. The length of the CDR3 is 14 residues. Germline loops: CDR1 SNHLY, CDR2 FYNNEI.

The chain uses TRBV24-1 and TRBJ1-1; D is uncertain. The CDR3 has 13 residues. Trimming shortened V by 3 bases and J by 0 bases, and 4 bases separated the two germline ends. Per germline, CDR1 KGHDR and CDR2 SFDVKD. This CDR3 is CATSDTVNTEAFF. The CDR3, as DNA: TGTGCCACCAGTGATACAGTGAACACTGAAGCTTTCTTT.

The V and J genes are TRBV2 and TRBJ2-1; 11 bases are shared with TRBD2. The CDR3 extends over 15 amino acids. Trimming at V came to 6 bases and at J to 7 bases, leaving 8 bases not matched to a gene. The germline gives CDR1 SNHLY, CDR2 FYNNEI. The CDR3 loop reads CASSSGTSGLNEQFF. In DNA, the CDR3 is TGTGCCAGCAGCTCCGGGACTAGCGGTTTAAATGAGCAGTTCTTC.

The rearrangement joins TRBV7-9 to TRBJ2-7; possible D gene TRBD1, 5 bases. V lost 5 bases, J lost 6 bases, and 14 bases lay in between. Germline lookup yields CDR1 SEHNR and CDR2 FQNEAQ (reference sequence). This CDR3 is built from 13 residues. The CDR3 DNA sequence: TGTGCCAGCAGCCCCCAGCCAGGGTCCGAGCAGTACGTC. Translating it yields CASSPQPGSEQYV.

This clonotype has ten or more counts. The chain employs TRBV7-6 and TRBJ2-2; no firm D call. Germline CDR1 SGHVS, CDR2 FNYEAQ. This CDR3 is 12 amino acids long. Trimming cost V 5 bases and J 6 bases, with 7 bases left between them. This CDR3 reads CASSHPPGELFF. DNA of the CDR3: TGTGCCAGCAGCCACCCGCCCGGGGAGCTGTTTTTT.

The chain is built from TRBV6-2 or TRBV6-3 and TRBJ1-1; D is unclear. The CDR3 totals 16 residues. CDR1 and CDR2 from the germline V gene are MNHEY and SVGEGT. The V end lost 1 base, the J end lost 3 bases, and 15 bases lay between the germline ends. The CDR3 nucleotides read TGTGCCAGCAGTTACTACGTTGTAGGTGCGGACACTGAAGCTTTCTTT. Translating gives CASSYYVVGADTEAFF.

This clonotype was seen many times. The J gene is TRBJ2-5, the V gene TRBV20-1; 7 bases are a match to TRBD1. Germline CDR1 DFQATT, CDR2 SNEGSKA (reference sequence). V gave up 3 bases and J gave up 4 bases; unmatched junction bases: 8. CDR3 length equals 14 residues. The DNA for the CDR3 is TGCAGTGCTAGCCCATACAGGGGACCAGAGACCCAGTACTTC. Protein sequence: CSASPYRGPETQYF.

The V call is TRBV19, the J call TRBJ1-1, with D maybe TRBD1 (5 bases). Trimming pared 2 bases from V and 1 base from J, leaving 8 bases between. CDR3 size: 14 residues. The germline CDR1 and CDR2 sequences are LNHDA and SQIVND (reference sequence). Here the CDR3 reads CASSILDTNTEAFF. The CDR3 coding sequence is TGTGCCAGTAGTATACTGGACACGAACACTGAAGCTTTCTTT.

This clonotype was observed many times. This chain uses TRBV12-3 or TRBV12-4 with TRBJ1-2, with 7 bases lining up with TRBD1. The CDR3 sequence is 14 residues long. J gave up 4 bases and V 3 bases, and 5 bases lay outside the gene matches. The CDR3 protein is CASSFRQGGYGYTF. DNA for the CDR3: TGTGCCAGCAGTTTCAGACAGGGTGGCTATGGCTACACCTTC.

The V and J genes are TRBV10-3 and TRBJ2-6, with 8 nucleotides matching TRBD1. V was pared by 0 bases and J by 2 bases, with 6 bases of the junction left unmatched. The CDR3 extends over 18 amino acids. The germline CDR1 and CDR2 sequences are ENHRY and SYGVKD. CDR3 coding DNA: TGTGCCATCAGTGAGTCGATTACAGGGGGGACTGGGGCCAACGTCCTGACTTTC. It translates to CAISESITGGTGANVLTF.

The chain uses TRBV6-4 and TRBJ2-3; D may be TRBD1 (6 bases). Germline CDR1 MRHNA, CDR2 SNTAGT. Deletions cut 2 bases from V and 6 bases from J, with 15 bases between. This CDR3 is 15 amino acids long. CDR3 sequence: CASSDAGQGLDTQYF. The CDR3 coding sequence is TGTGCCAGCAGTGACGCCGGGCAGGGGTTGGATACGCAGTATTTT.

This clonotype was counted ten times or more. The J gene is TRBJ2-3, the V gene TRBV7-6; D may match TRBD1 or TRBD2 (7 bases each). The CDR3 is 14 residues long. Germline V lookup: CDR1 SGHVS, CDR2 FNYEAQ. V lost 5 bases and J lost 1, with 10 bases in between. CDR3 DNA: TGTGCCAGCAGCCCAGGGGGGGGCACAGATACGCAGTATTTT. Protein: CASSPGGGTDTQYF. The whole variable domain, remainder taken from reference TRBV7-6 and TRBJ2-3, is GAGVSQSPRYKVTKRGQDVALRCDPISGHVSLYWYRQALGQGPEFLTYFNYEAQQDKSGLPNDRFSAERPEGSISTLTIQRTEQRDSAMYRCASSPGGGTDTQYFGPGTRLTVL.

V is TRBV24-1 and J is TRBJ2-1; D is uncertain. The V gene's germline CDR1 is KGHDR and CDR2 SFDVKD. Deletions cut 4 bases from V and 16 bases from J, with 13 bases between. The CDR3 loop spans 11 amino acids. The DNA for the CDR3 is TGTGCCACCAGTGACCGACAAGCCCTCTTCTTC. Its protein is CATSDRQALFF.

This clonotype was seen many times. The J gene is TRBJ2-1, the V gene TRBV2; possible D gene TRBD1, 6 bases. With 8 bases removed from V and 0 bases from J, the gap between germline ends came to 11 bases. The CDR3 is made up of 14 amino acids. CDR1 is SNHLY, CDR2 FYNNEI, per germline. The CDR3 loop is CASPGTSSYNEQFF. The DNA of the CDR3 is TGTGCCAGCCCCGGGACAAGCTCCTACAATGAGCAGTTCTTC.

This clonotype was seen only a few times. This rearrangement joins TRBV12-5 to TRBJ2-1; 9 bases are shared with TRBD2. The CDR3 covers 17 residues. The J segment lost 4 bases and the V segment lost 3 bases, leaving 10 bases of the junction unmatched. The germline CDR1 and CDR2 sequences are LGHNT and FRNRAP. CDR3 in amino acids: CASGFQTGTSFYNEQFF. The DNA of the CDR3 is TGTGCTAGTGGTTTTCAAACCGGGACTAGCTTTTACAATGAGCAGTTCTTC.

This clonotype was recorded at least ten times. V usage is TRBV7-6 and J usage is TRBJ2-5; D is possibly TRBD2 (7 bases). Germline lookup yields CDR1 SGHVS and CDR2 FNYEAQ. This CDR3 region has 15 residues. With 5 bases removed from V and 10 bases from J, the gap between germline ends came to 23 bases. This CDR3 reads CASSPQPNEGGVQYF. In DNA, the CDR3 is TGTGCCAGCAGCCCCCAACCGAACGAGGGGGGGGTCCAGTACTTC.

This chain uses TRBV6-1 with TRBJ1-5; D unresolved. Germline assignment: CDR1 MNHNS and CDR2 SASEGT. The CDR3 is made up of 15 amino acids. Trimming shortened V by 4 bases and J by 4 bases, and 14 bases separated the two germline ends. The CDR3 protein is CASSGWNRLNQPQHF. Here the CDR3 DNA reads TGTGCCAGCAGTGGATGGAACCGTTTAAATCAGCCCCAGCATTTT.

There are many counts of this clonotype. The rearrangement uses TRBV12-3 or TRBV12-4 and TRBJ2-7; D remains ambiguous. The V gene lost 3 bases and the J gene lost 10 bases, with 10 bases spanning the gap. The CDR3 spans 11 residues. The chain's CDR3 is CASSFVQIQYF. In DNA, the CDR3 is TGTGCCAGCAGTTTCGTCCAAATCCAGTACTTC.

This chain links TRBV28 with TRBJ2-7; perhaps D is TRBD1 or TRBD2 (5 bases each). CDR3 length: 13 amino acids. V was pared by 5 bases and J by 7 bases, with 15 bases between. Germline V lookup: CDR1 MDHEN, CDR2 SYDVKM. CDR3 bases: TGTGCCAGCAGTAGGGACCCCCTTCGGGAGCAGTACGTC. It encodes CASSRDPLREQYV.

This clonotype has a count of ten or more. The chain employs TRBV7-9 and TRBJ2-7; 11 nucleotides line up with TRBD2. The CDR3 covers 15 residues. The germline gives CDR1 SEHNR, CDR2 FQNEAQ (reference sequence). Trimming cost V 5 bases and J 2 bases; bases outside gene matches: 5. The CDR3 DNA is TGTGCCAGCAGCCCGACTAGCGGGGAGACCTACGAGCAGTACGTC. Protein product: CASSPTSGETYEQYV.